The rows below give T cell receptor beta chains drawn from one sample of a study of blood T cell repertoires in COVID-19. TCRdb keeps only in-frame clones here, not all; method: immunoSEQ multiplex PCR. The sample has around 88,000 clones, more than 70% seen once. The specimen was peripheral blood. These receptors were collected from a woman of 80 years or more with acute or convalescent COVID-19. Each CDR3 is given with its conserved first and last residue. The D gene is left open where the match is weak. Rows give clone size only sometimes, using once, few, many, or a class for an expanded clone.

TRBJ1-2 TRBV19 . TRBD1 CASTRTGGDYGYTF TGTGCCAGTACCCGGACAGGGGGCGACTATGGCTACACCTTC
TRBJ2-1 TRBV27 . . CASRYLEVGEQFF TGTGCCAGCAGATATTTGGAGGTGGGGGAGCAGTTCTTC
TRBJ1-3 TRBV4-2 . . CASSLRLASSGNTIYF TGTGCCAGCAGCCTTCGTCTAGCTAGCTCTGGAAACACCATATATTTT
TRBJ1-6 TRBV5-6 once . CASSLGRGYNSPLHF TGTGCCAGCAGCTTAGGAAGGGGATATAATTCACCCCTCCACTTT
TRBJ2-7 TRBV7-7 few TRBD1 CASSPGQGTYEQYF TGTGCTAGCAGCCCGGGACAGGGTACTTACGAGCAGTACTTC
TRBJ2-1 TRBV6-4 . TRBD2 CASSDRGLAGAANEQFF TGTGCCAGCAGTGACCGCGGCCTAGCGGGGGCCGCCAATGAGCAGTTCTTC
TRBJ2-5 TRBV30 . . CAWSRRETQYF TGTGCCTGGAGTAGGAGAGAGACCCAGTACTTC
TRBJ2-1 TRBV7-2 . TRBD2 CASSLVFTSGSIDEQFF TGTGCCAGCAGCTTAGTCTTTACTAGCGGGAGTATAGATGAGCAGTTCTTC
TRBJ1-6 TRBV7-3 few TRBD1 CASSTTGGYNSPLHF TGTGCCAGCAGCACGACAGGGGGATATAATTCACCCCTCCACTTT
TRBJ2-1 TRBV6-6 . TRBD2 CASMRAGGVGEQFF TGTGCCAGCATGAGAGCGGGAGGGGTCGGTGAGCAGTTCTTC
TRBJ2-7 TRBV28 . TRBD2 CASSLHPAGREQYF TGTGCCAGCAGCCTCCACCCAGCGGGAAGGGAGCAGTACTTC
TRBJ2-3 TRBV7-9 . . CASSLRGIDTDTQYF TGTGCCAGCAGCTTGAGGGGGATCGACACAGATACGCAGTATTTT
TRBJ2-1 TRBV4-2 . . CASSHLPTGSSYNEQFF TGTGCCAGCAGCCACCTCCCAACAGGGAGCTCCTACAATGAGCAGTTCTTC
TRBJ1-1 TRBV6-6 . TRBD1 CASSSLIGQGYTEAFF TGTGCCAGCAGTTCTTTGATTGGACAGGGATATACTGAAGCTTTCTTT
TRBJ2-2 TRBV5-1 . TRBD2 CASSPLAGRNTGELFF TGCGCCAGCAGCCCCTTAGCGGGCAGGAACACCGGGGAGCTGTTTTTT
TRBJ2-7 TRBV18 . TRBD1 CASSPQTGGLSNEQYF TGTGCCAGCTCACCGCAGACAGGGGGTCTGTCTAACGAGCAGTACTTC
TRBJ1-3 TRBV7-2 . TRBD1 CASSHAGTGFLNTIYF TGTGCCAGCAGCCACGCCGGGACAGGGTTTCTAAACACCATATATTTT
TRBJ2-4 TRBV30 . TRBD1 CGVGLTGAVAKNIQYF TGTGGGGTGGGCCTTACAGGGGCGGTAGCCAAAAACATTCAGTACTTC
TRBJ1-6 TRBV13 . TRBD1 CASSLGTGAYNSPLHF TGTGCCAGCAGCTTGGGGACAGGGGCCTATAATTCACCCCTCCACTTT
TRBJ1-1 TRBV4-1 . . CASSQDPFGQKGEAFF TGCGCCAGCAGCCAAGACCCTTTCGGACAGAAAGGTGAAGCTTTCTTT
TRBJ1-3 TRBV4-3 . TRBD1 CASSQDLTGGSSGNTIYF TGCGCCAGCAGCCAAGATCTTACAGGGGGCTCCTCTGGAAACACCATATATTTT
TRBJ1-2 TRBV28 . . CASSSGDRMGGYTF TGTGCCAGCAGTTCCGGCGACAGGATGGGTGGCTACACCTTC
TRBJ1-6 TRBV7-2 few . CASSLGESSFRTPLHF TGTGCCAGCAGCTTAGGGGAGTCCTCGTTCCGCACACCCCTCCACTTT
TRBJ1-1 TRBV5-1 . . CASSLLQGEAFF TGCGCCAGCAGCTTGTTGCAGGGGGAAGCTTTCTTT
TRBJ2-1 TRBV18 . TRBD2 CASSPNRAGGDISSYNEQFF TGTGCCAGCTCACCAAATAGGGCGGGGGGCGACATAAGCTCCTACAATGAGCAGTTCTTC
TRBJ1-6 TRBV6-5 . . CASSYEAGSPLHF TGTGCCAGCAGTTACGAAGCCGGTTCACCCCTCCACTTT
TRBJ1-2 TRBV29-1 . . CSAAAGLTGGYTF TGCAGCGCCGCCGCAGGCCTAACCGGCGGCTACACCTTC
TRBJ1-4 TRBV5-1 . TRBD1 CASGDRVSEKLFF TGCGCCAGCGGGGACAGGGTGTCGGAAAAACTGTTTTTT
TRBJ2-1 TRBV10-3 . TRBD2 CAIRTSGDNEQFF TGTGCCATCAGGACTAGCGGGGACAATGAGCAGTTCTTC
TRBJ2-1 TRBV29-1 . TRBD2 CSVDPGLAGLGNEQFF TGCAGCGTTGACCCGGGACTAGCGGGACTTGGCAATGAGCAGTTCTTC
TRBJ1-1 TRBV7-8 once TRBD1 CASSLRDRGVNTEAFF TGTGCCAGCAGCTTAAGGGACAGAGGGGTGAACACTGAAGCTTTCTTT
TRBJ2-7 TRBV10-3 . TRBD1 CAIGTASYEQYF TGTGCCATTGGGACAGCTTCCTACGAGCAGTACTTC
TRBJ2-7 TRBV28 . TRBD1 CASSLNGQGWSEQYF TGTGCCAGCAGTTTAAATGGACAGGGGTGGTCCGAGCAGTACTTC
TRBJ1-2 TRBV2 . . CASSERGQYGYTF TGTGCCAGCAGTGAAAGGGGCCAGTATGGCTACACCTTC
TRBJ1-5 TRBV19 . . CASSIGGYNQPQHF TGTGCCAGTAGTATAGGCGGATACAATCAGCCCCAGCATTTT
TRBJ2-3 TRBV4-3 . . CASSHGGQGTDTQYF TGCGCCAGCAGCCATGGGGGCCAAGGCACAGATACGCAGTATTTT
TRBJ1-1 TRBV6-5 . TRBD1 CASSRQGNEAFF TGTGCCAGCAGTCGACAGGGAAACGAAGCTTTCTTT
TRBJ1-2 TRBV28 . . CASSSRLGRNYGYTF TGTGCCAGCAGTTCCCGCCTCGGGAGGAACTATGGCTACACCTTC
TRBJ2-3 TRBV27 once TRBD2 CASSLLAGGPDTQYF TGTGCCAGCAGTTTACTAGCGGGGGGCCCAGATACGCAGTATTTT
TRBJ2-2 TRBV5-6 . TRBD2 CASSLVSSGSHTGELFF TGTGCCAGCAGCTTGGTGTCGAGCGGGAGTCACACCGGGGAGCTGTTTTTT
TRBJ1-4 TRBV2 . TRBD1 CASRPGQGSNEKLFF TGTGCCAGCAGGCCGGGACAGGGATCTAATGAAAAACTGTTTTTT
TRBJ2-1 TRBV4-3 . TRBD2 CASSQGRGGPVEQFF TGCGCCAGCAGCCAAGGGCGGGGGGGCCCGGTTGAGCAGTTCTTC
TRBJ2-1 TRBV14 once TRBD2 CASSQVPSGGKQFF TGTGCCAGCAGCCAAGTCCCTAGCGGGGGGAAGCAGTTCTTC